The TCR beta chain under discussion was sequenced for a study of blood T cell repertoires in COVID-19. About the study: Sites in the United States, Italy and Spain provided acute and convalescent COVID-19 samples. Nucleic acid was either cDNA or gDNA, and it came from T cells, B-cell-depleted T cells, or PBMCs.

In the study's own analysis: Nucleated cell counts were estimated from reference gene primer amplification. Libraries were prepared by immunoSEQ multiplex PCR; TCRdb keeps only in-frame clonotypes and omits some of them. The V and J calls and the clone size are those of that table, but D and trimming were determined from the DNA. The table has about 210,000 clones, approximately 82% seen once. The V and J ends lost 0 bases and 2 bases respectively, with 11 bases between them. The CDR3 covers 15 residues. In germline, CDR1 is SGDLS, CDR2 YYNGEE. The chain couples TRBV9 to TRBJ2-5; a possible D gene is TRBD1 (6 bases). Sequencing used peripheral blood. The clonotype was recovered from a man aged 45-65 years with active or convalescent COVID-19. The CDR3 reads CASSVGGPSQETQYF. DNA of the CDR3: TGTGCCAGCAGCGTAGGGGGGCCCTCGCAAGAGACCCAGTACTTC.